Listed below are T cell receptor beta chains from one sample, sequenced in a study of T-cell reconstitution after alpha-beta-depleted transplantation in children. TCRdb fed the PCR reads into MiXCR, producing one record per CDR3 protein. The sample has roughly 350,000 distinct CDR3 sequences, around 10% seen once. The material sequenced was PBMCs from the stem cell graft donor, taken from the stem cell graft. All receptors derive from a human donor who donated a stem cell graft to a child with acute lymphoblastic leukemia. Both conserved end residues are part of each CDR3. The D gene is left open where the match is weak.

D gene	J gene	V gene	CDR3 protein
TRBD2	TRBJ2-1	TRBV12-3/TRBV12-4	CASSFLQLAGVDEQFF
TRBD1	TRBJ2-7	TRBV7-9	CASSSPDREWGEQYF
-	TRBJ1-6	TRBV20-1	CSASPTADSPLHF
TRBD1	TRBJ2-1	TRBV23-1	CASSQFGTGRVNEQFF
-	TRBJ2-4	TRBV29-1	CSVLVSGQRTQNIQYF
TRBD2	TRBJ2-7	TRBV12-3/TRBV12-4	CASSWTSTYEQYF
TRBD1	TRBJ2-2	TRBV12-3/TRBV12-4	CASRGTGLTGELFF
-	TRBJ1-1	TRBV21-1	CASIQTRPYEAFF
-	TRBJ2-2	TRBV29-1	CSVEGGSNTGELFF
-	TRBJ2-7	TRBV4-3	CASSQAAAGLSEQYF
TRBD2	TRBJ2-1	TRBV5-1	CASRTSGPRNEQFF
-	TRBJ2-1	TRBV7-9	CASHRGRNEQFF
-	TRBJ2-3	TRBV5-1	CASSFAWRSGTDTQYF
TRBD2	TRBJ2-2	TRBV20-1	CSATGTSTGELFF
-	TRBJ2-1	TRBV11-1	CASSFGRGYGEQFF
TRBD2	TRBJ2-3	TRBV10-3	CAISAGVAGTSTDTQYF
TRBD1	TRBJ2-5	TRBV7-9	CASREGGPQYF
TRBD1	TRBJ2-7	TRBV7-8	CASSLGQGWDTYEQYF
-	TRBJ1-3	TRBV7-2	CASSYSSGQQF
-	TRBJ2-5	TRBV7-2	CASSLETGWPQETQYF
-	TRBJ2-1	TRBV19	CATSMVGGSSYNEQFF
-	TRBJ2-4	TRBV5-6	CASSLLAKNIQYF
TRBD2	TRBJ2-5	TRBV3-1	CASSPRLAGGPSQETQYF
-	TRBJ1-6	TRBV4-3	CASSRGGGGYNSPLHF
-	TRBJ2-2	TRBV7-9	CASSLFGAYTGELFF
TRBD1	TRBJ2-2	TRBV4-1	CASSQEGQGKNTGELFF
TRBD1	TRBJ1-4	TRBV6-1	CDAEDRGATNEKLFF
-	TRBJ2-7	TRBV7-9	CASSLGLLYEQYF
-	TRBJ1-4	TRBV12-3/TRBV12-4	CASSSTRGQGEKLFF
-	TRBJ2-1	TRBV3-1	CASSQRGLFNEQFF
-	TRBJ1-4	TRBV2	CASSGDAVGTWVTNEKLFF
-	TRBJ2-1	TRBV7-6	CASSDPGRSYNEQFF
TRBD2	TRBJ2-3	TRBV4-3	CASSRGTSGLTDTQYF
TRBD2	TRBJ2-1	TRBV20-1	CSVGGRAYNEQFF
TRBD1	TRBJ2-3	TRBV13	CASSPRDRADTQYF
-	TRBJ2-7	TRBV4-3	CASSQDYGSSYEQYF
-	TRBJ2-1	TRBV15	CATSREGRRGYNEQFF
-	TRBJ2-3	TRBV7-9	CASSSHGPTATLDTQYF
TRBD2	TRBJ2-3	TRBV20-1	CSAIQGASGAAAQYF
TRBD2	TRBJ2-2	TRBV10-3	CAIKGPGGTGELFF
-	TRBJ1-2	TRBV15	CATSRSRQRNYGYTF
TRBD2	TRBJ2-3	TRBV29-1	CSSLGTSGRSTDTQYF
-	TRBJ2-7	TRBV4-2	CASSQDRSGPTSYEQYF
TRBD1	TRBJ1-2	TRBV6-5	CASSYSRGHDNYGYTF
TRBD2	TRBJ2-2	TRBV7-3	CASSRSGGREPDGTGELFF